This T cell receptor (beta chain) was found in a study of naive CD8 T cells in extremely preterm neonates. The healthy nonsmoking adult controls had a median age of approximately 38 years, range about 20-55 years. The sample holds sorted live naive CD8+ CD45RA+CCR7+ T cells. About this clone itself: Antigen specificity is unknown.

Whole-study results and caveats: Preterm infants showed shorter CDR3s, fewer N additions and less trimming than older groups. iChao1 richness was lowest in preterm neonates, significantly versus all ages.

Only in-frame clones appear in the TCRdb table, and some are missing; sequencing was by immunoSEQ multiplex PCR. Here the sample spans around 7,900 clones, 95% to 98% being singletons. The source is a human donor in good health. Specimen: naive CD8+ T cells from blood.

The CDR3 reads CASSLGLDRDEQFF. CDR3 bases: TGTGCCAGCAGTTTGGGACTAGATCGCGATGAGCAGTTCTTC. The rearrangement uses TRBV6-5 and TRBJ2-1; 8 positions agree with TRBD2. In germline, CDR1 is MNHEY, CDR2 SVGAGI. This CDR3 is built from 14 residues. Trimming cost V 4 bases and J 8 bases; bases outside gene matches: 7.